This paragraph reports one T cell receptor (beta chain). This clone was counted only a few times. The antigen it recognizes is unknown. No base qualities exist here, and no much larger clone lies one base off it. Using the deep immunoSEQ assay, TCR CDR3 regions were amplified from genomic DNA by multiplex PCR. Extracted genomic DNA from each cell subset was spread evenly across all wells of several immunoSEQ 96-well plates, with each plate serving as a replicate. Each replicate PCR for sorted subsets received around 200 ng genomic DNA, equal to 30,000 or so T cell genomes. The purified libraries were quantified using a Qubit 3.0 fluorometer, sized with a Bioanalyzer 2100, and then quantified again using the KAPA Library Quantification kit. Every immunoSEQ 96-well plate was sequenced on a dedicated single-read 150-cycle Illumina NextSeq 550 flow cell. The original methods were these. Because the immunoSEQ output held only junctional sequences and lacked quality scores, the filtering could not match the filtering applied to full-length reads. Sequences were annotated with PyIR, a Python wrapper for IgBLAST v1.9, and V/J genes and CDR3 were assigned using IMGT germline references. Reads were filtered out if the reads had weak V/J assignments (E-value above 1e-6), no CDR3, stop codons, out-of-frame junctions, or ambiguous translated residues. V3J clonotypes were defined as sequences sharing the same inferred V gene, J gene, and CDR3 amino acid sequence. Percentage overlap between repertoires was computed as shared unique clonotypes divided by the size of the smaller repertoire. Three approaches were used to assess repertoire richness: RTK rarefaction, the Chao1 estimator, and Recon v2.1 estimates of unobserved clonotypes. Generation probabilities for all TCRbeta clonotypes obtained by the gDNA method from a handful of donors were computed using OLGA. As stored in TCRdb, this immuneACCESS dataset retains in-frame rearrangements with V and J assigned. A fraction of the clones does not appear; measured against another copy, unresolved V genes explain less than half of the discrepancy, and the remainder lacks a known reason. V and J calls plus clone size are reproduced from that table; the DNA served to infer D and trimming. The sample profile shows over a million clones; around three quarters of them were found once. The ten largest clones capture roughly 0.57% of the sample.

The CDR3 contains 16 residues, cysteine and phenylalanine counted. The kept DNA is CDR3 alone, 48 bases in frame from the first base. CDR1 is given as SNHLY and CDR2 as FYNNEI, both from the germline V gene. Compared with germline, V lacks 1 base and J lacks 5 bases; bases without a gene match: 7. This sample is drawn from a study of shared clonotypes between healthy human individuals (dated by TCRdb to 2018 to 2021). Background for the entire study: A couple of women and three men aged 18 to 49 years were included in the cohort. For each donor, CD4 naive and CD4 memory were each given three plates, CD8 naive was given two plates, and CD8 memory was given one plate. To estimate repertoire size and how much clonotypes are shared between individuals, the study performed deep sequencing of blood TCR repertoires from about five healthy adults. To increase sequencing depth and limit assay-specific biases, TCR repertoire library preparation and sequencing were carried out by different laboratories using diverse techniques. Between about 0.8 and 9 billion PBMCs per donor were obtained by leukapheresis. Results and caveats for the whole study, not just this receptor: When a handful of donors were compared, the shared fraction of clonotypes was about 5% for naive CD4, around 3.6% for naive CD8, 2.3% for memory CD4, and approximately 0.4% for memory CD8. Rarefaction of sorted-subset datasets indicated incomplete sequencing despite the large sequencing depth. Estimated clonotype richness was generally larger for naive than for memory subsets. Based on pairwise subsampling, the degree of clonotype sharing among donors was expected to be affected by sequencing depth. Clonotypes shared by all four sorted-subset donors showed higher generation probabilities than non-shared clonotypes. Only blood was sampled, and tissue TCR repertoires likely differ from those in blood. The genetic and exposure-history diversity represented was limited by the small number of donors.

Donors were healthy HIV-negative adults with no recently reported acute infections or vaccinations. Every donor was a Caucasian adult living in Nashville, Tennessee, USA. Magnetic negative selection was used to enrich CD4+ T cells, after which naive cells were positively selected on CD45RA and the negative fraction became the memory subset. After blood collection by leukapheresis, PBMCs were isolated using Ficoll-Histopaque density gradient centrifugation and then cryopreserved in the vapor phase of liquid nitrogen. Analytical flow cytometry was used to check the purity and quantity of every magnetically sorted T cell population. Each sorted fraction had its genomic DNA isolated and then quantified by UV absorbance on a Nanodrop 2000c.

The sequence joins TRBV2 to TRBJ2-3, and TRBD2 matches 9 of the central bases. Sequencing input: memory CD4+ T cells from PBMCs. In light of the paper, this sample's cell subset or site label describes: CD45RA-negative fraction. The TCR originated in a man younger than 35 in good health. Some clones in this sample may be carry-over from other donors' samples. CDR3 loop: CASSEDISGRGDTQYF. In nucleotides, the sequence is TGTGCCAGCAGTGAAGATATTAGCGGGAGAGGAGATACGCAGTATTTT.